The clone carrying this TCR beta chain was seen repeatedly, ten times or more. Its cognate antigen is unknown. Distinct nucleotide sequences in the sample also encode this CDR3. This record comes from a study of shared clonotypes between healthy human individuals. TCRdb keeps only in-frame clones here, not all; method: immunoSEQ multiplex PCR. This repertoire shows 950,000 to 1,100,000 clones, approximately 80% found once; its top ten account for 0.5% to 0.65%. Broader study findings: Investigators expected sequencing depth to affect clonotype sharing among donors. Of the naive CD4 clonotypes, roughly 5.2% were shared across a handful of donors.

The CDR3 covers 15 residues. The V and J ends lost 6 bases and 5 bases, in that order; junction bases with no gene match: 7. CDR1 is MGHDK, CDR2 SYGVNS, per germline. This sequence originates from a young man in good health. Some clones in this sample may be carry-over from other donors' samples. Sequenced input: memory CD4+ T cells from PBMCs. Subset defined: CD45RA-negative fraction. J is TRBJ2-5 and V is TRBV25-1, with 12 bases identical to TRBD2. The CDR3 sequence is CASSRLAGVGETQYF. CDR3 nucleotide sequence: TGTGCCAGCAGCCGACTAGCGGGAGTCGGTGAGACCCAGTACTTC.